This T cell receptor beta chain is from a study of shared clonotypes between healthy human individuals. Turning to the study itself: Every donor yielded three CD4 naive, three CD4 memory, two CD8 naive and one CD8 memory plate.

Here immunoSEQ multiplex PCR was the method, and the copy in TCRdb shows in-frame clones only, minus some. Counted here are approximately 980,000 clones, 76% occurring once; the ten biggest clones make up about 1.5%. The CDR3 contains 13 residues. Trimming shortened V by 2 bases and J by 6 bases, and 5 bases separated the two germline ends. Germline CDR1 reads SNHLY; CDR2 reads FYNNEI. The chain combines TRBV2 with TRBJ1-6; no definite D call. The source is a man between 18 and 35 years old in good health. Sequenced sample: memory CD4+ T cells sorted from blood. Subset here: CD45RA-negative fraction. CDR3 residues: CASSEYSNSPLHF. CDR3 DNA sequence: TGTGCCAGCAGTGAATATAGTAATTCACCCCTCCACTTT.